This TCR beta chain appears in the sequencing data of a study of blood T cell repertoires in COVID-19. Study context: Material from acute and convalescent COVID-19 was sourced from the United States, Italy and Spain. In each case, the material was cDNA or gDNA derived from T cells, B-cell-depleted T cells, or PBMCs.

Per the authors' pipeline: Estimation of nucleated cell counts was performed using reference gene primer amplification. Repertoires were generated with immunoSEQ multiplex PCR, while TCRdb's copy carries only in-frame clones and drops some. The DNA gave D and trimming, while V, J and clone size come from that table. Of about 150,000 clones listed, 84% are singletons. The CDR3 loop spans 15 amino acids. Germline V CDR1 and CDR2: SGHVS, FNYEAQ. Trimming took 4 bases from V and 7 from J; bases not matched to a gene: 9. Sequences were obtained from peripheral blood. The TCR comes from a man in his sixties or seventies with acute or convalescent COVID-19. The chain recombines TRBV7-6 with TRBJ2-1, with 8 bases aligning to TRBD2. The CDR3 nucleotides read TGTGCCAGCAGCTCGGTACCTAGCGGGTCGAATGAGCAGTTCTTC. Protein product: CASSSVPSGSNEQFF.